The clone carrying this T cell receptor beta chain was counted between two and nine times. Using a J-beta primer mix together with a sample-barcoded 5' primer, a second PCR was run for roughly 6 to 12 cycles. TCRdb ran MiXCR on the 5' RACE reads and lists one entry per CDR3 protein. The sample lists roughly 930,000 distinct CDR3 sequences; roughly 52% were seen once. Peripheral blood from each donor was collected in a volume of 8 to 10 milliliters. This record belongs to a study of blood T cells in healthy people across ages. The CDR3 is 12 amino acids. V shed 4 bases and J 5 bases; nucleotides not matched to a gene: 5. Germline CDR1 is SQVTM and CDR2 is ANQGSEA.

Sequences were obtained from blood. The chain carries TRBV29-1 and TRBJ2-7; 7 bases agree with TRBD1. The receptor's source is a man aged 30 to 39 in good health. Here the CDR3 DNA reads TGCAGCGTTGGTCACAGGGGTGACGAGCAGTACTTC. Translating it yields CSVGHRGDEQYF.